These T cell receptor beta chains were read from a single sample in a study of cytomegalovirus exposure and HLA in healthy donors. Sequenced by immunoSEQ multiplex PCR; TCRdb stores in-frame clones only, minus some. This sample has approximately 150,000 clones, with roughly 89% found just once. Sequenced sample: PBMCs. The receptors derive from a man aged 18 to 29 in good health and CMV-seropositive. CDR3s include the opening cysteine and the closing phenylalanine or tryptophan. Each record gives: CDR3 DNA, CDR3 protein, clone size, V gene, J gene, D gene. D genes are given only for firm matches. Clone size is not always given. Where it is, it says once, few, many or a class for expanded clones.

TGTGCCAGCAGTGAAGTGGGGGGGCAGGCCGGGGAGCTGTTTTTT	CASSEVGGQAGELFF	.	TRBV6-1	TRBJ2-2	.
TGTGCCAGCAGCTTAGCCTCGTCTCTCGAAGCTTTCTTT	CASSLASSLEAFF	.	TRBV13	TRBJ1-1	.
TGTGCCTGGGGGCCGGGGAATGAGCAGTTCTTC	CAWGPGNEQFF	.	TRBV30	TRBJ2-1	.
TGTGCCAGCAGTTTTCAAAAAAGGGGGGGCTACACCTTC	CASSFQKRGGYTF	.	TRBV28	TRBJ1-2	.
TGCGCCAGTGCCACCGGGGCAGGGGGCAGGGCTGAAGCTTTCTTT	CASATGAGGRAEAFF	.	TRBV10-2	TRBJ1-1	TRBD1
TGTGCCAGCAGCTTTCGGAGGGAGACCTTCTACGAGCAGTACTTC	CASSFRRETFYEQYF	.	TRBV5-4	TRBJ2-7	.
TGTGCCAGCTCATCTCGTCCAGAGACCCAGTACTTC	CASSSRPETQYF	.	TRBV18	TRBJ2-5	.
TGTGCCAGCAGCCCCGGCGGGGCTACTAATGAAAAACTGTTTTTT	CASSPGGATNEKLFF	once	TRBV7-2	TRBJ1-4	.
TGTGCCAGCAGCGGTAGACTAGCGGGGAACACCGGGGAGCTGTTTTTT	CASSGRLAGNTGELFF	.	TRBV7-9	TRBJ2-2	TRBD2
TGTGCCAGCAGCCACCGGGACAGGCCTTACTACGAGCAGTACTTC	CASSHRDRPYYEQYF	.	TRBV13	TRBJ2-7	TRBD1
TGTGCCAGCAGCCAAGGCCGGGACTGGGGCACTGAAGCTTTCTTT	CASSQGRDWGTEAFF	.	TRBV14	TRBJ1-1	.
TGTGCCACCAGCAGAGGGGGGACAGATAGCAATCAGCCCCAGCATTTT	CATSRGGTDSNQPQHF	.	TRBV15	TRBJ1-5	TRBD1
TGTGCCAGCAGTTACCAGGGTGGTACGCAGTATTTT	CASSYQGGTQYF	.	TRBV6-5	TRBJ2-3	.
TGCGCCAGCAGCTTTACGACAGGGAGAGACTCCTACAATGAGCAGTTCTTC	CASSFTTGRDSYNEQFF	.	TRBV5-1	TRBJ2-1	TRBD1
TGTGCCAGCAGCCTCAGGGCAACTAATGAAAAACTGTTTTTT	CASSLRATNEKLFF	.	TRBV6-5	TRBJ1-4	.
TGCGCCAGCAACTCGGGGGAGAACACCGGGGAGCTGTTTTTT	CASNSGENTGELFF	.	TRBV5-1	TRBJ2-2	.
TGTGCCAGCAGCCTCCCGAGCGGGAGTCATTTTAGCTCCTACAATGAGCAGTTCTTC	CASSLPSGSHFSSYNEQFF	.	TRBV5-4	TRBJ2-1	TRBD2
TGCGCCAGCAGCCCGGCCGGGGGTGGCTACGAGCAGTACTTC	CASSPAGGGYEQYF	.	TRBV5-1	TRBJ2-7	.
TGTGCCAGCAGCTCTCCTCGGGACTATGGCTACACCTTC	CASSSPRDYGYTF	.	TRBV7-2	TRBJ1-2	.
TGTGCCAGCAGCTACCCTAGCGGATCCCAAGAGACCCAGTACTTC	CASSYPSGSQETQYF	.	TRBV7-9	TRBJ2-5	TRBD2
TGTGCCAGCAGCCCCGGGACAGACAATCAGCCCCAGCATTTT	CASSPGTDNQPQHF	once	TRBV5-4	TRBJ1-5	TRBD1
TGTGCCAGCAGCCAAGCGCGGGGGGGCCTAGAGACCCAGTACTTC	CASSQARGGLETQYF	.	TRBV4-2	TRBJ2-5	TRBD2
TGTGCCAGCAGCTTAGATGGCCAGGGTGTCGGCGGCTACACCTTC	CASSLDGQGVGGYTF	.	TRBV7-2	TRBJ1-2	.
TGTGCCAGCAGTTACTCGGGGCTAGCGGGGTACAATGAGCAGTTCTTC	CASSYSGLAGYNEQFF	.	TRBV6-6	TRBJ2-1	TRBD2
TGTGCCAGCAGCTTGATTACGGATGGCTACACCTTC	CASSLITDGYTF	.	TRBV7-9	TRBJ1-2	.
TGTGCCAGCAGTCCCGGGACTAGTGATGAGCAGTTCTTC	CASSPGTSDEQFF	medium-sized	TRBV6-4	TRBJ2-1	TRBD2
TGCAGCGCGCGTCGGACAGATGGCTACACCTTC	CSARRTDGYTF	.	TRBV29-1	TRBJ1-2	.
TGTGCCAGCAGCCCCGGACAGGGGATGGATACGCAGTATTTT	CASSPGQGMDTQYF	once	TRBV5-8	TRBJ2-3	TRBD1
TGTGCCAGCAGCAAACTCCCAGGGGGTGAGCAGTTCTTC	CASSKLPGGEQFF	.	TRBV7-9	TRBJ2-1	TRBD1
TGTGCCAGCAGACTACCGCCGGGACAGGGGTTCGACACTGAAGCTTTCTTT	CASRLPPGQGFDTEAFF	.	TRBV7-2	TRBJ1-1	TRBD1
TGTGCCAGCAGTCCACGAAGGAGGGAGGGGGAAAAACTGTTTTTT	CASSPRRREGEKLFF	few	TRBV6-1	TRBJ1-4	.
TGTGCCAGCAGTGTGTCCAGGGTGGATACTGGAAACACCATATATTTT	CASSVSRVDTGNTIYF	.	TRBV28	TRBJ1-3	.
TGTGCCAGCAGTGATAGGACAGGGGGTAATACTGAAGCTTTCTTT	CASSDRTGGNTEAFF	.	TRBV2	TRBJ1-1	TRBD1
TGTGCCAGCAGTCCCGGGGTACTAGCGGGAGCATCCTACGAGCAGTACTTC	CASSPGVLAGASYEQYF	.	TRBV27	TRBJ2-7	TRBD2
TGTGCCAGCAGCGTTGGGGACACCAATGAGCAGTTCTTC	CASSVGDTNEQFF	.	TRBV9	TRBJ2-1	.